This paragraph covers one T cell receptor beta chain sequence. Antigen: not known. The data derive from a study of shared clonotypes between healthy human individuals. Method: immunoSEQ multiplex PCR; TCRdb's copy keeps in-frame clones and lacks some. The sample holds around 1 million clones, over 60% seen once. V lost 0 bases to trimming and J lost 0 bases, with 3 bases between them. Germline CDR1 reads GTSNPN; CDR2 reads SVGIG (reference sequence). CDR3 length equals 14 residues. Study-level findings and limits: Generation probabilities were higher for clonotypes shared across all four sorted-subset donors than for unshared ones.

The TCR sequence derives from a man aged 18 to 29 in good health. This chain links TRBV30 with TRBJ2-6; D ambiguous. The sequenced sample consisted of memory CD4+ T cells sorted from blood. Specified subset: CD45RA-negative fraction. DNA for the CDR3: TGTGCCTGGAGTGTAGACTCTGGGGCCAACGTCCTGACTTTC. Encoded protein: CAWSVDSGANVLTF. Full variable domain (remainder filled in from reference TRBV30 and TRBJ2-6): SQTIHQWPATLVQPVGSPLSLECTVEGTSNPNLYWYRQAAGRGLQLLFYSVGIGQISSEVPQNLSASRPQDRQFILSSKKLLLSDSGFYLCAWSVDSGANVLTFGAGSRLTVL.